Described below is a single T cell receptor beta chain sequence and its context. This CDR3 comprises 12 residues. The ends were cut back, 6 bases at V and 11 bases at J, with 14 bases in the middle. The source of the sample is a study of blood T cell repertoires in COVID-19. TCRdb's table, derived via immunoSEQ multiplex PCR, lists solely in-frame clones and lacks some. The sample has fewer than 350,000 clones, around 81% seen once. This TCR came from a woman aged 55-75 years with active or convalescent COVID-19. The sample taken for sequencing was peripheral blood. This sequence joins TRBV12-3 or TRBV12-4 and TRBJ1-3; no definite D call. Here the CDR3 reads CASSPQVGAIYF. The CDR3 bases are TGTGCCAGCAGCCCCCAGGTGGGCGCCATATATTTT.